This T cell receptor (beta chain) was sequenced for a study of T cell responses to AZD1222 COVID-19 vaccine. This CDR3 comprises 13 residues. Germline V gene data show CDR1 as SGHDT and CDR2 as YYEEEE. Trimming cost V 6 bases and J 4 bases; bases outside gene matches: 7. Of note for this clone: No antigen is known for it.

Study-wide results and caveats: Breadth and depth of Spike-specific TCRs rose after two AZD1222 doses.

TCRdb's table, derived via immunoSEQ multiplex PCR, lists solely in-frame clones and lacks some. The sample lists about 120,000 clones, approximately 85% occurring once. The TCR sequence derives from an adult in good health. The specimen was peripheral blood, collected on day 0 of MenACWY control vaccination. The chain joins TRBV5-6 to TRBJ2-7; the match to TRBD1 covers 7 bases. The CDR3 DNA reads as TGTGCCAGCACCCCGGGACAGTCTTACGAGCAGTACTTC. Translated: CASTPGQSYEQYF.